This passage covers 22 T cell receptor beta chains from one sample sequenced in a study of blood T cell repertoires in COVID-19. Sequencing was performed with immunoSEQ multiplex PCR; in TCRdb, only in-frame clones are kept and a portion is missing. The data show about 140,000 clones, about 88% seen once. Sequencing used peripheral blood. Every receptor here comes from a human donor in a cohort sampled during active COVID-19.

The CDR3 here is CASSLLKSSYNSPLHF. In nucleotides, the CDR3 is TGTGCCAGCAGTTTACTGAAGAGCTCCTATAATTCACCCCTCCACTTT. The chain has TRBV27 and TRBJ1-6; D uncertain. Germline V CDR1 and CDR2: MNHEY, SMNVEV (reference sequence). CDR3 length equals 16 residues. V lost 2 bases and J 0 bases, leaving 8 bases between the germline ends.

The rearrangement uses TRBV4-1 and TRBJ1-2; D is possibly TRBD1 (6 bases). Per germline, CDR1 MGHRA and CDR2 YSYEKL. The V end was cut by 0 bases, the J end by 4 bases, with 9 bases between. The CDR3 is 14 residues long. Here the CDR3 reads CASSQEQGPYGYTF. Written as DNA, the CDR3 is TGCGCCAGCAGCCAAGAACAGGGCCCCTATGGCTACACCTTC.

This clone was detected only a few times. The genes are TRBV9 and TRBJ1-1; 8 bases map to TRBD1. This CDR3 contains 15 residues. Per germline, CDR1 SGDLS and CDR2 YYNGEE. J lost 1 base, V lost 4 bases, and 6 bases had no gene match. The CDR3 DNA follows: TGTGCCAGCAGCTCGCAGGGGGCGCGGAACACTGAAGCTTTCTTT. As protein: CASSSQGARNTEAFF.

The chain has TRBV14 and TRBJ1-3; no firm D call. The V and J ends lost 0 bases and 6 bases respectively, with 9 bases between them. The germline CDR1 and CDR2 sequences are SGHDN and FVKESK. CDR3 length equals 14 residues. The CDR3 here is CASSQDRLLNTIYF. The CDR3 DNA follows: TGTGCCAGCAGCCAAGACAGACTCTTAAACACCATATATTTT.

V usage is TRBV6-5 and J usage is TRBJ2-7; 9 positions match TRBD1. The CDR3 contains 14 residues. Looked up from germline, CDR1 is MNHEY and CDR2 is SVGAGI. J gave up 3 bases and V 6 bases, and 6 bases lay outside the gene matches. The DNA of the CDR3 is TGTGCCAGCAGATCTACGACAGGGGGCTACGAGCAGTACTTC. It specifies CASRSTTGGYEQYF.

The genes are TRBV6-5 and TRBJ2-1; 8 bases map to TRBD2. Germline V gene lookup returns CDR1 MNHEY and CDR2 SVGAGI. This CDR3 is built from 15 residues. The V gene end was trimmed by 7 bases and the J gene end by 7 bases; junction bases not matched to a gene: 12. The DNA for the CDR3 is TGTGCCAGCACGTCTATCAGCGGGAGCGGTAATGAGCAGTTCTTC. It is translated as CASTSISGSGNEQFF.

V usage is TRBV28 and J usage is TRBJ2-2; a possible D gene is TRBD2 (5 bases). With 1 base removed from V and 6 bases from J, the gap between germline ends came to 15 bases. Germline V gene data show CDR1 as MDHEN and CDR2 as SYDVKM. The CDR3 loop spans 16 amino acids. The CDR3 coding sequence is TGTGCCAGCAGTTTATACCCCCCCGGGGTGTCCGGGGAGCTGTTTTTT. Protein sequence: CASSLYPPGVSGELFF.

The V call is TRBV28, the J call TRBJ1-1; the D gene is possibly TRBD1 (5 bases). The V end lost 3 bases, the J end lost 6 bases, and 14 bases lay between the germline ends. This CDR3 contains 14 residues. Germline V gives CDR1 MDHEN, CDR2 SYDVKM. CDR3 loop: CASSFPAGKSEAFF. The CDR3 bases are TGTGCCAGCAGTTTCCCCGCAGGGAAGTCTGAAGCTTTCTTT.

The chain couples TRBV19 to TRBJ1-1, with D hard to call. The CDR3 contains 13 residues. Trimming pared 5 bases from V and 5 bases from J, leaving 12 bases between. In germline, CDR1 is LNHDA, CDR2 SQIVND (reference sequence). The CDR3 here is CASSLQRGTEAFF. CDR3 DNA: TGTGCCAGTAGTCTCCAGAGAGGGACTGAAGCTTTCTTT.

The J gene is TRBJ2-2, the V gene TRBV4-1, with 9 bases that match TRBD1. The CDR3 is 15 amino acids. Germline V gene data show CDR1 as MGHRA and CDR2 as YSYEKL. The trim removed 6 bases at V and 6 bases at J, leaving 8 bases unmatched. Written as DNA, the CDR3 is TGCGCCAGCAGTAGACAGGGGGTAAGGCCCGGGGAGCTGTTTTTT. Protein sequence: CASSRQGVRPGELFF.

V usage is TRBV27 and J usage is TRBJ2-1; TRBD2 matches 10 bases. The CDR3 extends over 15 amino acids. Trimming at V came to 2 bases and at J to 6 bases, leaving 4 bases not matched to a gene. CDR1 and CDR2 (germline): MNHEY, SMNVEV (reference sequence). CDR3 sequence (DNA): TGTGCCAGCAGTTTAGAAGGGACTAGCGTCAATGAGCAGTTCTTC. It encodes CASSLEGTSVNEQFF.

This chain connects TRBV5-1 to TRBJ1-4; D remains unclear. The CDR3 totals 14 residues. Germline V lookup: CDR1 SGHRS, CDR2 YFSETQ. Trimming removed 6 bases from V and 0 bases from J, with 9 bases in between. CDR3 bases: TGCGCCAGCAACCTAGCGGCAACTAATGAAAAACTGTTTTTT. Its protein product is CASNLAATNEKLFF.

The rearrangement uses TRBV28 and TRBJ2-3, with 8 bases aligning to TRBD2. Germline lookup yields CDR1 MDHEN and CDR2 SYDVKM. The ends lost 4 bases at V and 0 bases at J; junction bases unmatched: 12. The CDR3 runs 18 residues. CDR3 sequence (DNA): TGTGCCAGCAGTTCGAGGGGGAAGCGGGGGACTAGCACAGATACGCAGTATTTT. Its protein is CASSSRGKRGTSTDTQYF.

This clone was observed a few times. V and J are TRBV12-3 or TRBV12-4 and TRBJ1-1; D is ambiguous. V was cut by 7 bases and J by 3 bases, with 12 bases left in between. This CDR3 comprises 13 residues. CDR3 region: CASKRGLDTEAFF. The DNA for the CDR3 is TGTGCCAGCAAGCGGGGTTTGGACACTGAAGCTTTCTTT.

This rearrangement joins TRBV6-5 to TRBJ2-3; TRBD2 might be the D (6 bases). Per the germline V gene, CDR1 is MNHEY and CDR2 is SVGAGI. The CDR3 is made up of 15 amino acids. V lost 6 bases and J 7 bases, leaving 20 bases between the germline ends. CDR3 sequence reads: CASSDGTLLSHTQYF. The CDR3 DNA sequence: TGTGCCAGCAGCGACGGGACTCTCCTTTCCCATACGCAGTATTTT.

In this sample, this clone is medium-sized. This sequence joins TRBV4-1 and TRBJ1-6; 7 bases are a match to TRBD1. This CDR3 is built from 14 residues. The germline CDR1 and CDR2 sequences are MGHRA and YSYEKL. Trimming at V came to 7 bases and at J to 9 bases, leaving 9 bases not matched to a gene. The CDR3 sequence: CASTLTGQGSPLHF. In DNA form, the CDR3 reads TGCGCCAGCACCCTGACAGGGCAAGGTTCACCCCTCCACTTT.

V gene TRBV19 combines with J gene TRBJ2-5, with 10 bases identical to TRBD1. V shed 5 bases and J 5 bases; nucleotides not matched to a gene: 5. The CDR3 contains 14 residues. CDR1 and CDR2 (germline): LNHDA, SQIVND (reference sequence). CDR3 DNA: TGTGCCAGTAGTGAAAGGACAGGGGGTGAGACCCAGTACTTC. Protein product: CASSERTGGETQYF.

CDR3 loop: CASSDSLTSSPDTQYF. Here the CDR3 DNA reads TGTGCCAGCAGTGACTCGTTAACTAGCTCGCCAGATACGCAGTATTTT. The chain combines TRBV6-4 with TRBJ2-3; tentatively, D is TRBD2 (6 bases). Germline V gene sequence: CDR1 MRHNA, CDR2 SNTAGT. The V end was cut by 0 bases, the J end by 4 bases, with 14 bases between. This CDR3 has 16 amino acids.

CDR3 sequence (DNA): TGTGCCAGCAGTGAATCGGCAGGCCACTACAATGAGCAGTTCTTC. The encoded protein is CASSESAGHYNEQFF. The J gene is TRBJ2-1, the V gene TRBV2; no reliable D call. CDR1 SNHLY and CDR2 FYNNEI come from the germline V gene. This CDR3 has 15 amino acids. The germline V and J ends were trimmed by 2 bases and 3 bases, with 11 bases remaining between them. The variable domain in full, with the rest retrieved from reference TRBV2 and TRBJ2-1, is EPEVTQTPSHQVTQMGQEVILRCVPISNHLYFYWYRQILGQKVEFLVSFYNNEISEKSEIFDDQFSVERPDGSNFTLKIRSTKLEDSAMYFCASSESAGHYNEQFFGPGTRLTVL.

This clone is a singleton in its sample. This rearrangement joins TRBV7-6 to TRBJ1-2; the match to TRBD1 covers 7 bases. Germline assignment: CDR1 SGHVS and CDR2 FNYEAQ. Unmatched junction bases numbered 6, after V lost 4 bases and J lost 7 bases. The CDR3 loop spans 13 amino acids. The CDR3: CASSSTGESGYTF. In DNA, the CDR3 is TGTGCCAGCAGCTCTACAGGGGAGAGTGGCTACACCTTC.

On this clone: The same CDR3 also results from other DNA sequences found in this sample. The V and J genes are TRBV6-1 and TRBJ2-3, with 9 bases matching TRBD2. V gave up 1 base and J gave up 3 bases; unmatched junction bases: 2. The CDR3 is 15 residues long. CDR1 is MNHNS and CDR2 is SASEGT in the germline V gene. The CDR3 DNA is TGTGCCAGCAGTGAAGGCGGGGGGGCGACAGATACGCAGTATTTT. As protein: CASSEGGGATDTQYF.

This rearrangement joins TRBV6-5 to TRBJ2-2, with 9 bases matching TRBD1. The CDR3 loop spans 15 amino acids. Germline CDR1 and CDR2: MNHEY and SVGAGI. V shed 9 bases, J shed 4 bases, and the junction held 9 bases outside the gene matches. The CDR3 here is CARSWDRALTGELFF. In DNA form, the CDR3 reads TGTGCCAGATCCTGGGACAGGGCTCTCACCGGGGAGCTGTTTTTT.